The TCR beta chain under discussion was sequenced for a study of blood T cell repertoires in COVID-19. Study as a whole: Samples representing acute and convalescent COVID-19 were sourced from the United States, Italy and Spain. The analysed material was cDNA or gDNA that came from T cells, B-cell-depleted T cells, or PBMCs.

Original analysis: Reference gene primer amplification gave nucleated cell count estimates. Data came from immunoSEQ multiplex PCR; TCRdb stores just in-frame clones and leaves some out. Clone size and the V and J calls come from that table; the DNA yielded D and trimming. The table has hundreds of thousands of clones, roughly 83% seen once. The CDR3 length is 17 residues. The V gene end was trimmed by 5 bases and the J gene end by 0 bases; junction bases not matched to a gene: 9. Germline loops: CDR1 SEHNR, CDR2 FQNEAQ (reference sequence). This chain connects TRBV7-9 to TRBJ1-5, with 8 bases aligning to TRBD1. The sequence was obtained from a man aged 80 or over with acute or convalescent COVID-19. The sample comprised peripheral blood. The CDR3 sequence is CASSLGTGVNSNQPQHF. The CDR3 nucleotides read TGTGCCAGCAGCCTCGGGACAGGAGTTAATAGCAATCAGCCCCAGCATTTT.